The source of this T cell receptor (beta chain) is a study of breast tumors, draining lymph nodes, adjacent tissues. Breast cancer patients provided tissue from their axillary draining lymph nodes. There are many counts of this clonotype. Its antigen is still unknown. One junction end disagrees with the germline gene, perhaps due to a read error. Germline values: CDR1 WNHNN, CDR2 SYGVQD (reference sequence). CDR3 length: 13 residues. Study findings and constraints: Data only fit, rather than demonstrated, lymph node origin of most tumor T cells. Most tumor T cells seemingly derive from lymph node, then expand in tumor. Tumors had less TCR diversity than lymph nodes, more than nontumor tissue. Luminal-like breast cancer showed significantly greater tumor-nontumor repertoire similarity than basal-like breast cancer did.

TCRdb itself ran the multiplex PCR reads through MiXCR, one entry per CDR3 protein. The top ten clones hold roughly 3.5% of a sample with about 220,000 distinct CDR3 sequences, under 40% of them seen once. Sequenced material: axillary lymph node tissue. The sequence derives from a female donor with breast cancer. Some clones in this sample may be carry-over from other donors' samples. The chain uses TRBV10-1 and TRBJ1-5, with D possibly being TRBD1 (5 bases). CDR3 sequence: CASSRDSNQPQHF. CDR3 DNA: TGTGCCAGCAGCCGGGACAGCAATCAGCCCCAGCATTTT.